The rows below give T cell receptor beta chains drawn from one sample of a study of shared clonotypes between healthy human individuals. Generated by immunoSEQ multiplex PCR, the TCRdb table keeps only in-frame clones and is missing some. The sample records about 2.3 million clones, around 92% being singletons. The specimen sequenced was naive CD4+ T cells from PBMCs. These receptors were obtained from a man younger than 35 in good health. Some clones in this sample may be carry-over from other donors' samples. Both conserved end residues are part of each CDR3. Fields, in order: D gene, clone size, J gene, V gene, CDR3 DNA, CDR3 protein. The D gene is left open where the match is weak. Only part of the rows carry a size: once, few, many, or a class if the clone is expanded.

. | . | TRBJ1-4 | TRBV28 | TGTGCCAGCAGTCTTCAAGGCTATGAAAAACTGTTTTTT | CASSLQGYEKLFF
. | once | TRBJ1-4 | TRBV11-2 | TGTGCCAGCAGCTCAGTGGGCCGGGGCCGGGAAAAACTGTTTTTT | CASSSVGRGREKLFF
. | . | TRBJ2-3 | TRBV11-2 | TGTGCCAGCAGCTTAGTAGTCAGCACAGATACGCAGTATTTT | CASSLVVSTDTQYF
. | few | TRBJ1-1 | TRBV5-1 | TGCGCCACTACGGACGGACCGAACACTGAAGCTTTCTTT | CATTDGPNTEAFF
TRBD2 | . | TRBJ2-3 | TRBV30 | TGTGCCTGGAGCTCGGGACTAGCGGACCGCACAGATACGCAGTATTTT | CAWSSGLADRTDTQYF
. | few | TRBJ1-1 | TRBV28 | TGTGCCAGCAGTTTAAGGAGGGGTTTGAACACTGAAGCTTTCTTT | CASSLRRGLNTEAFF
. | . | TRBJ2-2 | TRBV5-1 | TGCGCCAGCAGCCCACGGGACCGGGGTTCTAAGAAGTTGAGAACCGGGGAGCTGTTTTTT | CASSPRDRGSKKLRTGELFF
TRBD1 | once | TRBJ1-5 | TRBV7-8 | TGTGCCAGCAACCGGGACAGCGATCAGCCCCAGCATTTT | CASNRDSDQPQHF
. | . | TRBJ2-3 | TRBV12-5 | TGTGCTAGTGGTTTGGTATGGGCGGAGATGGAGTCCAGGACCTTCACAGATACGCAGTATTTT | CASGLVWAEMESRTFTDTQYF
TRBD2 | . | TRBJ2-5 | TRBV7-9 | TGTGCCAGCAGCCCCCCCAGTTTAGCGGGAGCTCGAGAGACCCAGTACTTC | CASSPPSLAGARETQYF
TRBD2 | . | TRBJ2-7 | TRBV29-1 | TGCAGCGCCGCGGTAGCGGGTCCCTACGAGCAGTACTTC | CSAAVAGPYEQYF
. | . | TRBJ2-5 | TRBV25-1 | TGTGCCAGCAGTGATTACTCACAAGAGACCCAGTACTTC | CASSDYSQETQYF
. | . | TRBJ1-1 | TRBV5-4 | TGTGCCAGCAGGCGGGACGCTGGGAACACTGAAGCTTTCTTT | CASRRDAGNTEAFF
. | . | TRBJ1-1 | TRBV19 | TGTGCCAGTAGTCCGGACGGAGCCAACACTGAAGCTTTCTTT | CASSPDGANTEAFF
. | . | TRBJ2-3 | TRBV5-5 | TGTGCCAGCAGCACCGGGGCCCTAGATACGCAGTATTTT | CASSTGALDTQYF
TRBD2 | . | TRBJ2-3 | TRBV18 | TGTGCCAGCTCACCACGGGCGGGAGTCACAGATACGCAGTATTTT | CASSPRAGVTDTQYF
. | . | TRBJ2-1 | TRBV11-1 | TGTGCCAGCAGCTTAGGACTGCTGAGCTCCTACAATGAGCAGTTCTTC | CASSLGLLSSYNEQFF
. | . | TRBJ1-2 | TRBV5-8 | TGTGCCAGCAGAACTTCGGTAGAGGGAAATGACTATGGCTACACCTTC | CASRTSVEGNDYGYTF
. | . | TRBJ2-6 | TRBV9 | TGTGCCAGCAGCGTAGCGGGTACCGGGGCCAACGTCCTGACTTTC | CASSVAGTGANVLTF
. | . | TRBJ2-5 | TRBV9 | TGTGCCAGCAGCGTAGCTACGCGGCTACAAGAGACCCAGTACTTC | CASSVATRLQETQYF
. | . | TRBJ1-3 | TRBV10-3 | TGTGCCACCCGACAGCCGAGCTCTGGAAACACCATATATTTT | CATRQPSSGNTIYF
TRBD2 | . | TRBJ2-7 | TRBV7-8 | TGTGCCAGCAGCTTAGGGCTAGCGGGAGTAGGAAAGTACGAGCAGTACTTC | CASSLGLAGVGKYEQYF
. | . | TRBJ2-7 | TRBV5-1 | TGCGCCAGCAGCTCCATGACAGGAGGAGACTACGAGCAGTACTTC | CASSSMTGGDYEQYF
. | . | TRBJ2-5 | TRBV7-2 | TGTGCCAGCAGCTTACAACGGCTAGAGACCCAGTACTTC | CASSLQRLETQYF
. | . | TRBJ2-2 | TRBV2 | TGTGCCAGCAGTTCCGGGACACCGAACACCGGGGAGCTGTTTTTT | CASSSGTPNTGELFF
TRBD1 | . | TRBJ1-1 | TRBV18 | TGTGCCAGCTCACCACTGAAGGCAGGGGGCACTGAAGCTTTCTTT | CASSPLKAGGTEAFF
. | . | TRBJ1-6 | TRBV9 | TGTGCCAGCAGCCCCAGCGGGGGCAATAATTCACCCCTCCACTTT | CASSPSGGNNSPLHF
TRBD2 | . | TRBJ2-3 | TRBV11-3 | TGTGCCAGCAGCTATTCCGGGACTAGCGGGAGCCTCGCAGATACGCAGTATTTT | CASSYSGTSGSLADTQYF
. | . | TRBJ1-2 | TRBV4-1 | TGCGCCAGCAGCCAAACATTCAGCTCCCACTATGGCTACACCTTC | CASSQTFSSHYGYTF
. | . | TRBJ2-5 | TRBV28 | TGTGCCAGCAGTTTCGGCAGGAAAGAGACCCAGTACTTC | CASSFGRKETQYF
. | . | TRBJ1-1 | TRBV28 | TGTGCCAGCACTCGACCGGAGGACACTGAAGCTTTCTTT | CASTRPEDTEAFF